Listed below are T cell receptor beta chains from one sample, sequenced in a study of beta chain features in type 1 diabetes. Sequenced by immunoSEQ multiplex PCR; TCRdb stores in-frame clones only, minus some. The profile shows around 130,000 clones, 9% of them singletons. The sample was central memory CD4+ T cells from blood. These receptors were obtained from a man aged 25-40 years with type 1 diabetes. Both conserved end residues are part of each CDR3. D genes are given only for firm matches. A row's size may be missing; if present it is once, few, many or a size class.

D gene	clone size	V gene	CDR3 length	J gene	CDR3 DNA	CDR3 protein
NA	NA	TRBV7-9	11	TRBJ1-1	TGTGCCAGCAGATCAGGTCCTGAAGCTTTCTTT	CASRSGPEAFF
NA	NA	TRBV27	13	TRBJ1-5	TGTGCCAGCAGTCAGAGGCGGGATCAGCCCCAGCATTTT	CASSQRRDQPQHF
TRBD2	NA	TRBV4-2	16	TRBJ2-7	TGTGCCAGCAGCCAAGGGCCTAGCGGGGGATATTACGAGCAGTACTTC	CASSQGPSGGYYEQYF
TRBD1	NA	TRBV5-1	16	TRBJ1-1	TGCGCCAGCAGCGGAGGGACAGGGGGCCCGAACACTGAAGCTTTCTTT	CASSGGTGGPNTEAFF
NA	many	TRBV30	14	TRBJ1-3	TGTGCCTGGGGGGAAGGGGTTGCTGGAAACACCATATATTTT	CAWGEGVAGNTIYF
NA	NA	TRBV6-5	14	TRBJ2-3	TGTGCCAGCAGTCTTTCAACAGGTGGCGATACGCAGTATTTT	CASSLSTGGDTQYF
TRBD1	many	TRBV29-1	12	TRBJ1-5	TGCAGCGCTGGGACAGAAAATCAGCCCCAGCATTTT	CSAGTENQPQHF
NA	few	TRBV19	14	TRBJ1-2	TGTGCCAGTAGTATCGGTGGACTGGGCGGAGGCTACACCTTC	CASSIGGLGGGYTF
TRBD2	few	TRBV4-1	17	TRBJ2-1	TGCGCCAGCAGCCAAATGTGGCTAGCGGGGGCGCCTAATGAGCAGTTCTTC	CASSQMWLAGAPNEQFF
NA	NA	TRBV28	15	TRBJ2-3	TGTGCCAGCAGCCCCGGGCTAGCGATGGGAGATACGCAGTATTTT	CASSPGLAMGDTQYF
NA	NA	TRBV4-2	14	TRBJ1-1	TGTGCCAGCAGCCAAGATCGGCTAAACGGGGGAGCTTTCTTT	CASSQDRLNGGAFF
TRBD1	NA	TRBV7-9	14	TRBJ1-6	TGTGCCAGCAGCTTACTACAGGGGGCTTCACCCCTCCACTTT	CASSLLQGASPLHF
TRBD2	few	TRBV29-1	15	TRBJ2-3	TGCAGCGTTAGAATAGCGGGGGGCCCCACAGATACGCAGTATTTT	CSVRIAGGPTDTQYF
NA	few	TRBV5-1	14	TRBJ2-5	TGCGCCAGCAGCTTGGGAGCAGGACAAGAGACCCAGTACTTC	CASSLGAGQETQYF
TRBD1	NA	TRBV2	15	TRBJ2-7	TGTGCCAGCAGGGGTGACAGGGGCCGTAACTACGAGCAGTACTTC	CASRGDRGRNYEQYF
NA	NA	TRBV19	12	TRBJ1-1	TGTGCCAGTAGTAACCGGAGAGCTGAAGCTTTCTTT	CASSNRRAEAFF
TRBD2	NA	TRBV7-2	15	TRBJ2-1	TGTGCCAGCAGCCCCTCCAGCGGGGGGTACAATGAGCAGTTCTTC	CASSPSSGGYNEQFF
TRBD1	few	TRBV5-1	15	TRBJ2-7	TGCGCCAGCAGCTTGGCCGGGACAGTTACATACGAGCAGTACTTC	CASSLAGTVTYEQYF
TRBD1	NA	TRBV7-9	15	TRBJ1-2	TGTGCCAGCAGTTCCCTAGTCGACAGGGCAGGTGGCTACACCTTC	CASSSLVDRAGGYTF
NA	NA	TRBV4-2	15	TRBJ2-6	TGTGCCAGCAGCCAAGGGGCCCAAGGGGCCAACGTCCTGACTTTC	CASSQGAQGANVLTF
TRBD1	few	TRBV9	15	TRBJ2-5	TGTGCCAGCAGCGAGGGACAGGGTTGGCAAGAGACCCAGTACTTC	CASSEGQGWQETQYF
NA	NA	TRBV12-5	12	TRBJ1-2	TGTGCTAGTGGCCAAAATAACTATGGCTACACCTTC	CASGQNNYGYTF